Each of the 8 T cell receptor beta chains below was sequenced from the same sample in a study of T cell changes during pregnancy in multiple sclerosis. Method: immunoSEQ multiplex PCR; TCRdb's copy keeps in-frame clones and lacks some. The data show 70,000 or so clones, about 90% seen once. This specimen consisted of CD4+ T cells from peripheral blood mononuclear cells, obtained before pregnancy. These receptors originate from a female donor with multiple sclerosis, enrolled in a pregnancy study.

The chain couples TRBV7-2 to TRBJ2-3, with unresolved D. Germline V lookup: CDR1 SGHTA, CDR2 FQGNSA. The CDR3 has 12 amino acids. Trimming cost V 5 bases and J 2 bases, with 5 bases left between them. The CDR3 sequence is CASSPSTDTQYF. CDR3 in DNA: TGTGCCAGCAGCCCTTCCACAGATACGCAGTATTTT.

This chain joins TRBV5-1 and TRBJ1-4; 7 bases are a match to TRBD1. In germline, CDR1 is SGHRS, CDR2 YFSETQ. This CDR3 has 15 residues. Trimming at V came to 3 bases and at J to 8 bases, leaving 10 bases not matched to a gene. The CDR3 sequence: CASSYTNRGEEKLFF. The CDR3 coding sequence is TGCGCCAGCAGCTATACCAACAGGGGAGAGGAAAAACTGTTTTTT.

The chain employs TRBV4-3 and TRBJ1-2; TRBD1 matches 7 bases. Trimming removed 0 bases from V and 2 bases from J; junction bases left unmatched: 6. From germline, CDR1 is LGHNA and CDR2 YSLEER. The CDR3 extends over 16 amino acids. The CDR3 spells CASSQDWQGGNYGYTF. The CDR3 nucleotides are TGCGCCAGCAGCCAAGATTGGCAGGGGGGAAACTATGGCTACACCTTC.

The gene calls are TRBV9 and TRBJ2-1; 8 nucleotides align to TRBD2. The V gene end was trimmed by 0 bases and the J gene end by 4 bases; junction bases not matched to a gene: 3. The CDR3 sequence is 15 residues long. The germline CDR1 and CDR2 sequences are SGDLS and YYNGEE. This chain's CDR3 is CASSVAAGAYNEQFF. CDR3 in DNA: TGTGCCAGCAGCGTAGCAGCGGGGGCGTACAATGAGCAGTTCTTC.

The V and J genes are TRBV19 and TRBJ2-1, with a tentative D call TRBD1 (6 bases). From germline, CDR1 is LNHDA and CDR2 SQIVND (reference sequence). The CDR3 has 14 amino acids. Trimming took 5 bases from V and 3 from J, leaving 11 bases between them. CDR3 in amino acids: CASSRKQGYNEQFF. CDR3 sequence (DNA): TGTGCCAGTAGTCGCAAACAGGGCTACAATGAGCAGTTCTTC.

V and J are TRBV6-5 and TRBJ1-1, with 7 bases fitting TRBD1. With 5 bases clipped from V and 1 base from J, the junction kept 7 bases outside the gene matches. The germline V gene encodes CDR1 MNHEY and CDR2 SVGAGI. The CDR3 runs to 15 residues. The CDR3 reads CASSSRGKTNTEAFF. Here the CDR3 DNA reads TGTGCCAGCAGTAGCAGGGGGAAGACGAACACTGAAGCTTTCTTT.

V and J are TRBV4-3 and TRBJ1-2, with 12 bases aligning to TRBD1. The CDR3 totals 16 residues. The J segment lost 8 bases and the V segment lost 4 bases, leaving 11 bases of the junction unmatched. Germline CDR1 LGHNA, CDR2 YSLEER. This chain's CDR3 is CASSPPAGQGARGYTF. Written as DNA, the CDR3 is TGCGCCAGCAGCCCACCCGCGGGACAGGGGGCGCGAGGCTACACCTTC.

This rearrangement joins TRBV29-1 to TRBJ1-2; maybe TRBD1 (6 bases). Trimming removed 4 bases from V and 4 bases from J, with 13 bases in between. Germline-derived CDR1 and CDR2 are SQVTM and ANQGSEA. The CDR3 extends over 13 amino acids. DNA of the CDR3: TGCAGCGTTGGATGGGGGCCCTCCTATGGCTACACCTTC. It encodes CSVGWGPSYGYTF.